Presented here are 21 T cell receptor beta chains from one specimen sequenced in a study of control samples from healthy donors and cancer patients. Produced via immunoSEQ multiplex PCR; TCRdb's table is partial and in-frame only. The profile shows roughly 220,000 clones, around 94% of them singletons. Sequenced input: blood. Source of these receptors: a man in his forties or fifties in good health.

The genes are TRBV5-1 and TRBJ1-6; the D gene is possibly TRBD1 (6 bases). This CDR3 spans 18 amino acids. Germline V gives CDR1 SGHRS, CDR2 YFSETQ. Trimming took off 0 bases at V and 0 bases at J, with 13 bases between the two ends. CDR3 loop: CASSLVPTGSSYNSPLHF. CDR3 DNA sequence: TGCGCCAGCAGCTTGGTCCCGACAGGAAGCTCCTATAATTCACCCCTCCACTTT.

The chain employs TRBV29-1 and TRBJ1-2, with 8 nucleotides matching TRBD1. CDR1 and CDR2 from the germline V gene are SQVTM and ANQGSEA. V lost 6 bases and J lost 8; bases outside the gene matches: 5. The CDR3 totals 11 residues. The CDR3 is CSVDRGWGYTF. DNA for the CDR3: TGCAGCGTCGACAGGGGATGGGGCTACACCTTC.

V usage is TRBV2 and J usage is TRBJ1-6, with a possible D match to TRBD1 (5 bases). The CDR3 has 13 residues. The V end lost 4 bases, the J end lost 11 bases, and 12 bases lay between the germline ends. The V gene's germline CDR1 is SNHLY and CDR2 FYNNEI. This CDR3 reads CASSGTDNTPLHF. CDR3 coding DNA: TGTGCCAGCAGTGGTACGGACAATACACCCCTCCACTTT. Based on the CDR3 plus reference TRBV2 and TRBJ1-6, the full variable domain is EPEVTQTPSHQVTQMGQEVILRCVPISNHLYFYWYRQILGQKVEFLVSFYNNEISEKSEIFDDQFSVERPDGSNFTLKIRSTKLEDSAMYFCASSGTDNTPLHFGNGTRLTVT.

The rearrangement joins TRBV6-5 to TRBJ2-3, with TRBD1 identical over 7 bases. CDR1 and CDR2 from the germline V gene are MNHEY and SVGAGI. The CDR3 has 15 amino acids. V lost 5 bases, J lost 2 bases, and 7 bases stayed unmatched. The CDR3 DNA follows: TGTGCCAGCAGTATTGACAGGGCATCCACAGATACGCAGTATTTT. It translates to CASSIDRASTDTQYF.

The chain combines TRBV4-1 with TRBJ1-1; D is uncertain. Germline CDR1 MGHRA, CDR2 YSYEKL. The CDR3 is made up of 12 amino acids. Trimming removed 3 bases from V and 4 bases from J, with 6 bases in between. The DNA of the CDR3 is TGCGCCAGCAGCCATTCTGGCACTGAAGCTTTCTTT. Protein: CASSHSGTEAFF.

The rearrangement uses TRBV29-1 and TRBJ2-2; D is unresolved. In germline, CDR1 is SQVTM, CDR2 ANQGSEA. The CDR3 is 16 amino acids. V was clipped by 4 bases and J by 0 bases, with 15 bases between them. This chain's CDR3 is CSVGGPRVANTGELFF. The CDR3 coding sequence is TGCAGCGTTGGAGGACCCCGAGTTGCGAACACCGGGGAGCTGTTTTTT.

The chain has TRBV25-1 and TRBJ1-5; D ambiguous. Trimming took off 4 bases at V and 1 base at J, with 8 bases between the two ends. This CDR3 has 14 amino acids. CDR1 and CDR2 from the germline V gene are MGHDK and SYGVNS. This chain's CDR3 is CASSVAQSNQPQHF. The CDR3 nucleotides read TGTGCCAGCAGTGTCGCCCAGAGCAATCAGCCCCAGCATTTT. Full variable domain (rest looked up from reference TRBV25-1 and TRBJ1-5): EADIYQTPRYLVIGTGKKITLECSQTMGHDKMYWYQQDPGMELHLIHYSYGVNSTEKGDLSSESTVSRIRTEHFPLTLESARPSHTSQYLCASSVAQSNQPQHFGDGTRLSIL.

The V gene is TRBV15, the J gene TRBJ2-2, with D uncertain. V shed 0 bases and J shed 6 bases, with 17 bases lying between them. Germline CDR1 reads LNHNV; CDR2 reads YYDKDF (reference sequence). The CDR3 length is 17 residues. The CDR3 region has the DNA TGTGCCACCAGCAGAGATCGCGGAAAAGGACCCTCCGGGGAGCTGTTTTTT. Protein: CATSRDRGKGPSGELFF.

The V call is TRBV18, the J call TRBJ1-1; D remains ambiguous. Trimming removed 3 bases at V and 2 bases at J, with 7 bases between. The CDR3 is 13 amino acids. CDR1 is KGHSH and CDR2 is LQKENI in the germline V gene. The CDR3 is CASSPLDNTEAFF. The DNA for the CDR3 is TGTGCCAGCTCACCTCTGGATAACACTGAAGCTTTCTTT.

This clone was seen just once. The V call is TRBV5-5, the J call TRBJ1-4; 11 nucleotides line up with TRBD1. After removal of 0 bases from V and 7 bases from J, the junction contained 2 bases not matched to a gene. Looked up from germline, CDR1 is SGHKS and CDR2 is YYEKEE (reference sequence). The CDR3 spans 15 residues. DNA of the CDR3: TGTGCCAGCAGCTTGGCCGGGACAGGGGGTGAAAAACTGTTTTTT. Translating gives CASSLAGTGGEKLFF.

This clone occurred once. V and J are TRBV9 and TRBJ1-6, with D hard to call. V lost 4 bases and J lost 9, with 17 bases in between. In germline, CDR1 is SGDLS, CDR2 YYNGEE. The CDR3 is 15 residues long. The CDR3 DNA follows: TGTGCCAGCAGCCCCCGCGAGGGCTCCCTTTCACCCCTCCACTTT. As protein: CASSPREGSLSPLHF.

This chain connects TRBV28 to TRBJ1-2, with a tentative D call TRBD1 (6 bases). Germline-derived CDR1 and CDR2 are MDHEN and SYDVKM. V lost 2 bases to trimming and J lost 4 bases, with 14 bases between them. The CDR3 is 15 residues long. The CDR3 region has the DNA TGTGCCAGCAGTTTAGGAGGGGGGGAGACCTATGGCTACACCTTC. Translated: CASSLGGGETYGYTF.

The chain employs TRBV19 and TRBJ2-3; D is unresolved. Trimming pared 5 bases from V and 2 bases from J, leaving 5 bases between. This CDR3 has 12 amino acids. Germline V gives CDR1 LNHDA, CDR2 SQIVND (reference sequence). The DNA for the CDR3 is TGTGCCAGTAGTGCCTACACAGATACGCAGTATTTT. Amino acid sequence: CASSAYTDTQYF.

This chain joins TRBV19 and TRBJ1-2; D unclear. Trimming stripped 8 bases from V and 9 bases from J, with 10 bases between. Germline loops: CDR1 LNHDA, CDR2 SQIVND (reference sequence). The CDR3 covers 10 residues. CDR3 nucleotides: TGTGCCAGTCGCTCTGCCAGCTACACCTTC. Amino acids: CASRSASYTF.

This sequence joins TRBV12-2 and TRBJ2-1; the table's D call, TRBD2, was not checked against the DNA. TRBV12-2 constitutes a pseudogene. This CDR3 contains 18 residues. In DNA, the CDR3 is TGTGCAAGTCGCTTAGCAAGTCCGGGACTAGCGGGGGTGGGTGAGCAGTTCTTC. Translated, it gives CASRLASPGLAGVGEQFF.

The count of this clone is one. V usage is TRBV19 and J usage is TRBJ2-6; weak D call: TRBD1 (6 bases). CDR3 length: 17 residues. The germline V gene has CDR1 LNHDA and CDR2 SQIVND (reference sequence). Trimming stripped 1 base from V and 2 bases from J, with 12 bases between. CDR3 sequence (DNA): TGTGCCAGTAGTATAGGTACAGGGATGGCTGGGGCCAACGTCCTGACTTTC. This codes for CASSIGTGMAGANVLTF.

Only one count was recorded for this clone. This rearrangement joins TRBV5-1 to TRBJ1-4, with a tentative D call TRBD1 (5 bases). Germline V gene sequence: CDR1 SGHRS, CDR2 YFSETQ. CDR3 length equals 16 residues. With 0 bases removed from V and 0 bases from J, the gap between germline ends came to 9 bases. The DNA of the CDR3 is TGCGCCAGCAGCTTGGTGGGACCCCCAACTAATGAAAAACTGTTTTTT. Translated: CASSLVGPPTNEKLFF.

This clone is a singleton in its sample. Here the CDR3 reads CASSPGQGEKLFF. As DNA, the CDR3 is TGTGCCAGCAGCCCTGGACAGGGTGAAAAACTGTTTTTT. V and J are TRBV7-3 and TRBJ1-4; TRBD1 aligns across 8 bases. This CDR3 is 13 amino acids long. Germline V gives CDR1 SGHTA, CDR2 FQGTGA. J lost 7 bases, V lost 5 bases, and 3 bases had no gene match.

The chain has TRBV18 and TRBJ1-2; 12 bases are a match to TRBD1. This CDR3 spans 15 amino acids. V lost 8 bases and J lost 8; bases outside the gene matches: 12. Germline V lookup: CDR1 KGHSH, CDR2 LQKENI. CDR3 loop: CASTVGTGGAWGYTF. The CDR3 DNA reads as TGTGCCAGCACAGTCGGGACAGGGGGCGCTTGGGGCTACACCTTC.

This chain links TRBV7-2 with TRBJ1-1, with D hard to call. Per germline, CDR1 SGHTA and CDR2 FQGNSA. V lost 0 bases, J lost 2 bases, and 7 bases lay in between. The CDR3 spans 14 residues. The chain's CDR3 is CASSLAGSNTEAFF. CDR3 in DNA: TGTGCCAGCAGCTTAGCTGGCAGCAACACTGAAGCTTTCTTT.

V gene TRBV6-4 combines with J gene TRBJ2-7; D is possibly TRBD1 (6 bases). V lost 4 bases and J lost 5, with 18 bases in between. Germline values: CDR1 MRHNA, CDR2 SNTAGT. The CDR3 sequence is 15 residues long. CDR3 protein: CASSGDTGTINEQYF. The CDR3 region has the DNA TGTGCCAGCAGTGGGGACACAGGGACCATCAACGAGCAGTACTTC.